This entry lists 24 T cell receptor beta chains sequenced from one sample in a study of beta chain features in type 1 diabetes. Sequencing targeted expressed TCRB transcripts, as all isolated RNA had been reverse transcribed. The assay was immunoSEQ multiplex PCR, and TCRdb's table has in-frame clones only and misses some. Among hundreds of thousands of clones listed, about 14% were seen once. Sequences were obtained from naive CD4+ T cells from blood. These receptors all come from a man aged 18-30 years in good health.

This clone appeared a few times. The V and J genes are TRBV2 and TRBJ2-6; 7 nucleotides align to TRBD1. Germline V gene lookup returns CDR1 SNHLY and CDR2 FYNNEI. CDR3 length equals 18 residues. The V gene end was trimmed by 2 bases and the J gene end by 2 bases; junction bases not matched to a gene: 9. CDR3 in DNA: TGTGCCAGCAGTGAATTGGGACAGACTGTACCTGGGGCCAACGTCCTGACTTTC. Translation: CASSELGQTVPGANVLTF.

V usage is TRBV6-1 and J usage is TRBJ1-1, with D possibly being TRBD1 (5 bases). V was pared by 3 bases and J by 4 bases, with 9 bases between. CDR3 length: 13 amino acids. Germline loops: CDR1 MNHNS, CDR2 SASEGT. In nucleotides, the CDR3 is TGTGCCAGCAGTGAGCAGGGTAGCACTGAAGCTTTCTTT. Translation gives CASSEQGSTEAFF.

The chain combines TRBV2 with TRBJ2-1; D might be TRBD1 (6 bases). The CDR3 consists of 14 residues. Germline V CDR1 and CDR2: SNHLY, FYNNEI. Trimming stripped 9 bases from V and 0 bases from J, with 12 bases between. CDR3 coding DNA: TGTGCCAGTAACAGGGAGAGCTCCTACAATGAGCAGTTCTTC. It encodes CASNRESSYNEQFF.

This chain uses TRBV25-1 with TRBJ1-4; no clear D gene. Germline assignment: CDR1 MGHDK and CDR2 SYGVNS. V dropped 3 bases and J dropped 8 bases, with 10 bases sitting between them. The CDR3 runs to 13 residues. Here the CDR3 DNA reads TGTGCCAGCAGTGACCCAGTCCTGGAAAAACTGTTTTTT. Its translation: CASSDPVLEKLFF.

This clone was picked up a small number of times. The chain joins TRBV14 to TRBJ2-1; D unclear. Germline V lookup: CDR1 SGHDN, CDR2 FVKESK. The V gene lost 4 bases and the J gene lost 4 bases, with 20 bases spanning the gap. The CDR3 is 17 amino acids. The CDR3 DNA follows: TGTGCCAGCAGCCTCCCTGGATTAAAGTCCCTTTACAATGAGCAGTTCTTC. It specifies CASSLPGLKSLYNEQFF. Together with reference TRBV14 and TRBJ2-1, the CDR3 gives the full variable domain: EAGVTQFPSHSVIEKGQTVTLRCDPISGHDNLYWYRRVMGKEIKFLLHFVKESKQDESGMPNNRFLAERTGGTYSTLKVQPAELEDSGVYFCASSLPGLKSLYNEQFFGPGTRLTVL.

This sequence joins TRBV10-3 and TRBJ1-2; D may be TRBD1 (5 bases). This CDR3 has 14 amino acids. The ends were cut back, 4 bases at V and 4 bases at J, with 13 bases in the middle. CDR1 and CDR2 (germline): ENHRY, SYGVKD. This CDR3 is CAISVQGDIYGYTF. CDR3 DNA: TGTGCCATCAGTGTGCAGGGAGACATCTATGGCTACACCTTC.

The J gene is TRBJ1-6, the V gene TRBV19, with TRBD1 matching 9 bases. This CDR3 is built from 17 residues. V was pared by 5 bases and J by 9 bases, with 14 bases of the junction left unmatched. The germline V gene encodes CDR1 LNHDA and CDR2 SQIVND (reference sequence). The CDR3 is CASSPGTGRSQGSPLHF. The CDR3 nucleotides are TGTGCCAGTAGTCCTGGGACAGGGAGAAGTCAAGGTTCACCCCTCCACTTT.

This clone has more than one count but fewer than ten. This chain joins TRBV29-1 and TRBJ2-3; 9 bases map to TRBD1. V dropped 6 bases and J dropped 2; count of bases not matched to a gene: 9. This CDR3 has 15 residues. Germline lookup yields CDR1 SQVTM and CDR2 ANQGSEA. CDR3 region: CSVKGRDRDTDTQYF. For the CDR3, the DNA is TGCAGCGTGAAGGGGCGGGACAGGGACACAGATACGCAGTATTTT.

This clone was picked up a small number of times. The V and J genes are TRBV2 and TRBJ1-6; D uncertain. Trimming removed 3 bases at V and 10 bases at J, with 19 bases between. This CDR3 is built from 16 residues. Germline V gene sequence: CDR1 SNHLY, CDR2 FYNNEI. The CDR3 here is CASSEAAAPQGSPLHF. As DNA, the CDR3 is TGTGCCAGCAGTGAGGCAGCGGCCCCTCAAGGATCACCCCTCCACTTT.

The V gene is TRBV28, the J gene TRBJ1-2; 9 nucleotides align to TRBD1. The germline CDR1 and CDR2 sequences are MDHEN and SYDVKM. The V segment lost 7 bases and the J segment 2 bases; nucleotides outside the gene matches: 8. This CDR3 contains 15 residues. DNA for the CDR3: TGTGCCAGCACCTTCAGGACAGGGGCGAACTATGGCTACACCTTC. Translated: CASTFRTGANYGYTF.

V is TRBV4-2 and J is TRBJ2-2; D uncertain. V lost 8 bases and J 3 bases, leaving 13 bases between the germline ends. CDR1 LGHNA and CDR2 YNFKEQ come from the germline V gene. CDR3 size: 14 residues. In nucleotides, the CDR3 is TGTGCCAGCGCCGGCCAGGTTTACACCGGGGAGCTGTTTTTT. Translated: CASAGQVYTGELFF.

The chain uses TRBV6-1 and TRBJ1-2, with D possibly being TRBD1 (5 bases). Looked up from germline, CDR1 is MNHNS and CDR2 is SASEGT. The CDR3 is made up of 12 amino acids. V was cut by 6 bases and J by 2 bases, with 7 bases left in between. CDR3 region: CASRAGNYGYTF. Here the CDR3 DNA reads TGTGCCAGCAGGGCAGGGAACTATGGCTACACCTTC.

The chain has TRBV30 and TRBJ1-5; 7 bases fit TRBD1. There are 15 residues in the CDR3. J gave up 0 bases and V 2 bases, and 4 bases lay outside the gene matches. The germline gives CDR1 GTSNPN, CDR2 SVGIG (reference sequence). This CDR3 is CAWSLGQASNQPQHF. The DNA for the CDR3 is TGTGCCTGGAGTTTAGGACAGGCTAGCAATCAGCCCCAGCATTTT.

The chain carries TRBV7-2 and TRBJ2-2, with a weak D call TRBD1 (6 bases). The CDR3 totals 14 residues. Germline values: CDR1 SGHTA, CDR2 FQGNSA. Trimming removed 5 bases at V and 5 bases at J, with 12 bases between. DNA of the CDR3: TGTGCCAGCAGCCCCGACAGGATGACCGGGGAGCTGTTTTTT. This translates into CASSPDRMTGELFF. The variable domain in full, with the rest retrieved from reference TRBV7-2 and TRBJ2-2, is GAGVSQSPSNKVTEKGKDVELRCDPISGHTALYWYRQSLGQGLEFLIYFQGNSAPDKSGLPSDRFSAERTGGSVSTLTIQRTQQEDSAVYLCASSPDRMTGELFFGEGSRLTVL.

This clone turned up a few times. The CDR3 is CASSSQGISYNSPLHF. CDR3 sequence (DNA): TGTGCCAGCTCATCACAGGGGATCTCCTATAATTCACCCCTCCACTTT. This chain links TRBV18 with TRBJ1-6; 7 bases line up with TRBD1. V shed 5 bases and J 0 bases; nucleotides not matched to a gene: 4. The CDR3 loop spans 16 amino acids. Germline V lookup: CDR1 KGHSH, CDR2 LQKENI.

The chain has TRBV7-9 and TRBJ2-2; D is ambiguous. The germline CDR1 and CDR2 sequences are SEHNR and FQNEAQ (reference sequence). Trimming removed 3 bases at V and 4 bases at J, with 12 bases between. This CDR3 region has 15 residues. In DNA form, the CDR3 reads TGTGCCAGCAGCTTTGGGTTGGCGAGCACCGGGGAGCTGTTTTTT. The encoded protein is CASSFGLASTGELFF.

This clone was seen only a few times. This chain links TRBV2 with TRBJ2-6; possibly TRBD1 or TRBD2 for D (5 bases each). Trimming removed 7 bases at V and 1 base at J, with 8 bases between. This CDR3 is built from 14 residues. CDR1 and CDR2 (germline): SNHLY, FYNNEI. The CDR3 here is CASTGPSGANVLTF. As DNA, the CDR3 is TGTGCCAGCACGGGACCGTCTGGGGCCAACGTCCTGACTTTC.

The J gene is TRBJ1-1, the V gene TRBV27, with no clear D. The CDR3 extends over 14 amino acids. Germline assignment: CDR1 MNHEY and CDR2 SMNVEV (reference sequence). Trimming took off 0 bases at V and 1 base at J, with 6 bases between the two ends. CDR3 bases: TGTGCCAGCAGTTTATCTCAGAAGAACACTGAAGCTTTCTTT. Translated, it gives CASSLSQKNTEAFF.

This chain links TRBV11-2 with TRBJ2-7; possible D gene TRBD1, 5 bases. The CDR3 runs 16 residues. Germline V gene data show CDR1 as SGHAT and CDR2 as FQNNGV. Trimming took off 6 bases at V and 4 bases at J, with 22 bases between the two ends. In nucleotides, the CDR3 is TGTGCCAGCAGACGAGCCTTCCGGCAGGGAAGATACGAGCAGTACTTC. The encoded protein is CASRRAFRQGRYEQYF.

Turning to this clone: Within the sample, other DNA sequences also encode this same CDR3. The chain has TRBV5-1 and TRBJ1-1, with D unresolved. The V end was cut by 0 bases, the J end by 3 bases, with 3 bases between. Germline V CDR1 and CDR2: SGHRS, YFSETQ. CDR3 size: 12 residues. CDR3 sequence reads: CASSLGYTEAFF. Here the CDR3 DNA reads TGCGCCAGCAGCTTGGGTTACACTGAAGCTTTCTTT.

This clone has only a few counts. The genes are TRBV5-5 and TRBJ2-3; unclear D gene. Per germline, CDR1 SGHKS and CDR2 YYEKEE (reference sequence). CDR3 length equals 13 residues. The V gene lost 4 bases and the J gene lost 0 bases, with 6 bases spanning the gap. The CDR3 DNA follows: TGTGCCAGCAGCACAAGTAGCACAGATACGCAGTATTTT. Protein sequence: CASSTSSTDTQYF.

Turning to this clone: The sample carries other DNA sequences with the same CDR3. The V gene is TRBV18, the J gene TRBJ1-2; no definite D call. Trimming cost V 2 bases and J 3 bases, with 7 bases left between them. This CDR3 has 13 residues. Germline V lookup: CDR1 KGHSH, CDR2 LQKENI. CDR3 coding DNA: TGTGCCAGCTCACCAGGGAGAGACTATGGCTACACCTTC. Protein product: CASSPGRDYGYTF.

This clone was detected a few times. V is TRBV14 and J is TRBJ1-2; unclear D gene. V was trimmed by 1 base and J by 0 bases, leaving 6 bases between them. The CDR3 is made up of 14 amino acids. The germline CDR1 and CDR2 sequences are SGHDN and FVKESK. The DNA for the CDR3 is TGTGCCAGCAGCCAAGGGCTGACTAACTATGGCTACACCTTC. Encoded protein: CASSQGLTNYGYTF. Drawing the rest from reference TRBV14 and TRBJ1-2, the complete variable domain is EAGVTQFPSHSVIEKGQTVTLRCDPISGHDNLYWYRRVMGKEIKFLLHFVKESKQDESGMPNNRFLAERTGGTYSTLKVQPAELEDSGVYFCASSQGLTNYGYTFGSGTRLTVV.

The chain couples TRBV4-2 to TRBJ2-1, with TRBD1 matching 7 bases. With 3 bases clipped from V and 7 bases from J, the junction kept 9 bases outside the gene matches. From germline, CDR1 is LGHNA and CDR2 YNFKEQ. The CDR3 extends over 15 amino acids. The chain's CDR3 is CASSQRQGTVNEQFF. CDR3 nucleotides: TGTGCCAGCAGCCAGCGACAGGGTACGGTGAATGAGCAGTTCTTC.